The 3 T cell receptor beta chains listed next were all sequenced from one sample in a study of glioma-infiltrating T cells. TCR alpha and beta CDR3 regions were amplified from RNA using iRepertoire nested multiplex PCR. TCRdb ran MiXCR on the multiplex PCR reads and lists one entry per CDR3 protein. The sample holds 44,000 or so distinct CDR3 sequences, around 22% seen once. Specimen: glioma tissue, nonneoplastic brain tissue, or PBMCs (not recorded which). The receptors derive from a human donor with low-grade glioma or glioblastoma, undergoing nonglioma brain surgery, or in good health (not recorded which).

This clonotype was seen repeatedly, ten times or more. The J gene is TRBJ2-1, the V gene TRBV27, with 7 bases identical to TRBD2. The V gene's germline CDR1 is MNHEY and CDR2 SMNVEV (reference sequence). The CDR3 length is 15 residues. Trimming at V came to 5 bases and at J to 7 bases, leaving 11 bases not matched to a gene. The DNA for the CDR3 is TGTGCCAGCAGTCCCCTGGGGCGGGGGAGTAATGAGCAGTTCTTC. This sequence encodes CASSPLGRGSNEQFF.

This clonotype occurred many times. The CDR3 region has the DNA TGTGCCAGCAGCTTAGTTACCCTTGGCGATACGCAGTATTTT. Its protein is CASSLVTLGDTQYF. The chain combines TRBV7-2 with TRBJ2-3; unclear D gene. In germline, CDR1 is SGHTA, CDR2 FQGNSA. This CDR3 spans 14 amino acids. Trimming stripped 1 base from V and 6 bases from J, with 11 bases between.

J is TRBJ1-2 and V is TRBV5-1; TRBD1 agrees at 7 bases. After removal of 5 bases from V and 8 bases from J, the junction contained 9 bases not matched to a gene. Germline V CDR1 and CDR2: SGHRS, YFSETQ. The CDR3 is 13 residues long. CDR3 region: CASRQGTDRGYTF. The CDR3 DNA reads as TGCGCCAGCAGACAAGGGACAGATCGGGGCTACACCTTC.